Presented here are 6 T cell receptor beta chains from one specimen sequenced in a study of Graves' ophthalmopathy and Graves' hyperthyroidism. RNA served as the template for amplifying TCR beta CDR3 regions. HTBI primers were employed in first-round RT-PCR, then a second-round multiplex PCR followed. A single record per CDR3 protein comes from TCRdb applying MiXCR to the multiplex PCR reads. Of approximately 210,000 distinct CDR3 sequences in the sample, roughly 21% were seen once. Sequenced material: peripheral blood. All receptors derive from a woman between 50 and 59 years old with Graves' ophthalmopathy.

This clonotype has ten or more counts. The rearrangement links TRBV29-1 to TRBJ2-7; 7 bases agree with TRBD2. CDR1 is SQVTM and CDR2 is ANQGSEA in the germline V gene. With 2 bases clipped from V and 6 bases from J, the junction kept 7 bases outside the gene matches. The CDR3 covers 13 residues. The CDR3, as DNA: TGCAGCGTTGAACTGGCGGGAGTGGGCGAGCAGTACTTC. Translated: CSVELAGVGEQYF.

This chain uses TRBV6-4 with TRBJ2-2; TRBD1 is a possible D gene (6 bases). CDR3 length: 13 amino acids. V dropped 4 bases and J dropped 5 bases, with 8 bases sitting between them. Germline V gene data show CDR1 as MRHNA and CDR2 as SNTAGT. The CDR3 reads CASSATGTGELFF. CDR3 coding DNA: TGTGCCAGCAGTGCAACAGGGACCGGGGAGCTGTTTTTT.

This clonotype was picked up many times. The CDR3: CSVRTSDRGNGYTF. The CDR3, as DNA: TGCAGCGTGCGAACCTCGGACAGGGGGAATGGCTACACCTTC. The chain joins TRBV29-1 to TRBJ1-2; the match to TRBD1 covers 10 bases. Germline V gene data show CDR1 as SQVTM and CDR2 as ANQGSEA. The junction had 10 bases not matched to a gene; V was cut back by 6 bases and J by 6 bases. This CDR3 region has 14 residues.

There are a few counts of this clonotype. This chain connects TRBV20-1 to TRBJ1-6; D not certain. Germline V gene sequence: CDR1 DFQATT, CDR2 SNEGSKA (reference sequence). There are 16 residues in the CDR3. V gave up 7 bases and J gave up 1 base, with 17 bases separating them. The CDR3 loop reads CSGAGSERSYNSPLHF. CDR3 bases: TGCAGTGGGGCGGGGTCCGAGCGATCCTATAATTCACCCCTCCACTTT.

This clonotype was found a few times. The chain uses TRBV5-1 and TRBJ1-2; D possibly corresponds to TRBD1 (6 bases). Germline CDR1 and CDR2: SGHRS and YFSETQ. CDR3 length: 14 amino acids. V lost 5 bases and J lost 4, with 15 bases in between. The CDR3 nucleotides read TGCGCCAGCAGATCACTACAGGGCCTCTATGGCTACACCTTC. This codes for CASRSLQGLYGYTF.

This chain joins TRBV19 and TRBJ1-5, with a weak D call TRBD1 (5 bases). Trimming left V 3 bases short and J 10 bases short, with 16 bases between. CDR3 length equals 14 residues. The V gene's germline CDR1 is LNHDA and CDR2 SQIVND (reference sequence). The CDR3 DNA reads TGTGCCAGTAGTATGGGGACGGAGTTTCGCCCCCAGCATTTT. Translated: CASSMGTEFRPQHF.